The rows below give T cell receptor beta chains drawn from one sample of a study of blood T cell repertoires in COVID-19. Produced via immunoSEQ multiplex PCR; TCRdb's table is partial and in-frame only. The repertoire holds roughly 92,000 clones, with 75% to 90% as singletons. The sample comprised peripheral blood. The receptors shown here come from a woman older than 75 with active or convalescent COVID-19. The CDR3 runs from the conserved cysteine through the conserved F or W. The order of the fields is D gene, clone size, J gene, V gene, CDR3 DNA, CDR3 protein. A D gene is named only where the DNA matches it firmly. A row's size may be missing; if present it is once, few, many or a size class.

-	-	TRBJ2-3	TRBV2	TGTGCCAGCAGTGAACGGCTAGGCCGAACAGATACGCAGTATTTT	CASSERLGRTDTQYF
TRBD2	-	TRBJ2-3	TRBV13	TGTGCCAGCAGCTTACCAAACGGGAGGGGCAGAGATACGCAGTATTTT	CASSLPNGRGRDTQYF
-	-	TRBJ2-3	TRBV28	TGTGCCAGCATCCCCCTCGGACTATCAAACACAGATACGCAGTATTTT	CASIPLGLSNTDTQYF
TRBD2	-	TRBJ2-2	TRBV5-1	TGCGCCAGCAGCGGGCTAGCGGCCAACACCGGGGAGCTGTTTTTT	CASSGLAANTGELFF
TRBD2	once	TRBJ2-5	TRBV6-8	TGTGCCAGCAGTCACGCCAGTTCGGGGGGGCCTCAAGAGACCCAGTACTTC	CASSHASSGGPQETQYF
-	-	TRBJ1-4	TRBV29-1	TGCAGCGTTTGGACAGTCGGGACGGAAAAACTGTTTTTT	CSVWTVGTEKLFF
-	many	TRBJ1-2	TRBV5-6	TGTGCCAGCAGCTTGGGACAGTTCCGCTATGGCTACACCTTC	CASSLGQFRYGYTF
-	-	TRBJ2-2	TRBV2	TGTGCCAGCTCACGCAGGGGATCGGAAACCGGGGAGCTGTTTTTT	CASSRRGSETGELFF
-	-	TRBJ1-3	TRBV11-2	TGTGCCAGCAGCCAGTTCCGGGAGGGTGGAAACACCATATATTTT	CASSQFREGGNTIYF
TRBD1	-	TRBJ1-1	TRBV5-1	TGCGCCAGCAGCGTGAAGACAGGGGCCTTCCTTAGGAACACTGAAGCTTTCTTT	CASSVKTGAFLRNTEAFF
-	-	TRBJ1-1	TRBV5-1	TGCGCCAGCAGTTACGGGACAATCATGAACACTGAGGAAGTTTTCTTT	CASSYGTIMNTEEVFF
-	-	TRBJ2-7	TRBV6-5	TGTGCCAGCAGTCAGGGCGACCACTCCTACGAGCAGTACTTC	CASSQGDHSYEQYF
-	-	TRBJ1-2	TRBV10-3	TGTGCCATCAGTGAGTCGCCAGTATATGGCTACACCTTC	CAISESPVYGYTF
TRBD1	few	TRBJ1-2	TRBV10-3	TGTGCCATCAGTTCGGGACAGGGGTATGGCTACACCTTC	CAISSGQGYGYTF
TRBD2	-	TRBJ2-1	TRBV28	TGTGCCAGCAGCTATAGCGGGAGCTCCTACAATGAGCAGTTCTTC	CASSYSGSSYNEQFF
-	-	TRBJ2-1	TRBV24-1	TGTGCCACCAGTGATTTTGGACAGTTCTCCTACAATGAGCAGTTCTTC	CATSDFGQFSYNEQFF
TRBD2	-	TRBJ2-7	TRBV4-3	TGCGCCAGCAGCCAAGTCCGGCTAGCGGGGGTGGGGCCGGGGGAGCAGTACTTC	CASSQVRLAGVGPGEQYF
TRBD1	-	TRBJ1-3	TRBV9	TGTGCCAGCAGCACCTCAGAGGGGGCCACTGGAAACACCATATATTTT	CASSTSEGATGNTIYF
-	-	TRBJ2-3	TRBV7-2	TGTGCCAGCAGTCTTCATGGTCAGGGAGGAGATACGCAGTATTTT	CASSLHGQGGDTQYF
TRBD2	-	TRBJ2-1	TRBV14	TGTGCCAGCAGCCCGATAGCGGGGGCATACAATGAGCAGTTCTTC	CASSPIAGAYNEQFF
TRBD1	-	TRBJ2-1	TRBV24-1	TGTGCCACCGGCGGGGACAGGGGACCCCCCAATGAGCAGTTCTTC	CATGGDRGPPNEQFF
-	-	TRBJ2-7	TRBV6-4	TGTGCCAGCAGTAGGGACTTGGGGTACGAGCAGTACTTC	CASSRDLGYEQYF
TRBD2	-	TRBJ2-7	TRBV10-3	TGTGCCATCAGATCTAGCGGGCAGTACGAGCAGTACTTC	CAIRSSGQYEQYF
TRBD2	few	TRBJ2-7	TRBV5-1	TGCGCCAGCAGCCCACGAGCGGGAGCGGGTTACGAGCAGTACTTC	CASSPRAGAGYEQYF
TRBD1	-	TRBJ2-7	TRBV7-9	TGTGCCAGCAGTTTTGAAACAGGGGGTCCCTACGAGCAGTACTTC	CASSFETGGPYEQYF
-	-	TRBJ2-7	TRBV2	TGTGCCAGCAGTGATTCTAGCAGCTACGAGCAGTACTTC	CASSDSSSYEQYF
-	-	TRBJ2-6	TRBV10-1	TGCGCCAGCATTGGTCATGGGAGCTCTGGGGCCAACGTCCTGACTTTC	CASIGHGSSGANVLTF
-	-	TRBJ2-5	TRBV2	TGTGCCAGCAGTGGACAGCTCCAAGAGACCCAGTACTTC	CASSGQLQETQYF
TRBD1	-	TRBJ2-2	TRBV28	TGTGCCAGCAGTACCTCGGGACAGGGGAACACCGGGGAGCTGTTTTTT	CASSTSGQGNTGELFF
-	-	TRBJ2-1	TRBV20-1	TGCAGTGCTATAAACAATGAGCAGTTCTTC	CSAINNEQFF
-	-	TRBJ2-2	TRBV30	TGTGCCTGGAGTGTACTATTCGAGAGAAGGGGGTCCGGGGAGCTGTTTTTT	CAWSVLFERRGSGELFF
-	-	TRBJ1-2	TRBV20-1	TGCAGGACAGCAAGCCTCTATGGCTACACCTTC	CRTASLYGYTF
TRBD2	-	TRBJ2-7	TRBV7-9	TGTGCCAGCAGCTCGGGGGGAGAGGGGCGCTTCCCCTACGAGCAGTACTTC	CASSSGGEGRFPYEQYF
-	-	TRBJ1-4	TRBV7-7	TGTGCCAGCAGCCCGTCCCTTAATGAAAAACTGTTTTTT	CASSPSLNEKLFF
-	-	TRBJ1-2	TRBV4-3	TGCGCCAGCAGCGTAATCCCCCGGCAGGGATTTAACTATGGCTACACCTTC	CASSVIPRQGFNYGYTF
TRBD1	few	TRBJ1-2	TRBV19	TGTGCCAGTAGTGCCGCTCAGGGGGCCTATGGCTACACCTTC	CASSAAQGAYGYTF
TRBD1	few	TRBJ1-5	TRBV5-1	TGCGCCAGCAGCTCCGGGACAGGGAATCAGCCCCAGCATTTT	CASSSGTGNQPQHF
-	-	TRBJ1-5	TRBV7-2	TGTGCCAGCAGCTTTCAGGGAAATCAGCCCCAGCATTTT	CASSFQGNQPQHF
-	-	TRBJ2-3	TRBV28	TGTGCCAGCAGTATCCCGGGTCGTACGCAGTATTTT	CASSIPGRTQYF
-	-	TRBJ1-2	TRBV30	TGTGCCTGGAGTGTACTTGGCGGCGGGGGCTACACCTTC	CAWSVLGGGGYTF
TRBD2	-	TRBJ2-3	TRBV10-2	TGCGCCAGCAGGGGCTGGGTAGCGGGAGGGGGTACAGATACGCAGTATTTT	CASRGWVAGGGTDTQYF
-	once	TRBJ2-5	TRBV6-2/TRBV6-3	TGTGCCAGCAGTTCAGACCTAGGGACTCCGGGCGAGGAGACCCAGTACTTC	CASSSDLGTPGEETQYF
-	-	TRBJ1-2	TRBV18	TGTGCCAGCTCATCCTCCATTTCCCAGGTCGGATATGGCTACACCTTC	CASSSSISQVGYGYTF
-	few	TRBJ2-7	TRBV5-1	TGCGCCAGCAGCCTTGACAGACGGTACGAGCAGTACTTC	CASSLDRRYEQYF
-	-	TRBJ1-6	TRBV19	TGTGCCAGTAAGTCACAGGCGAGCTCCTATAATTCACCCCTCCACTTT	CASKSQASSYNSPLHF
-	-	TRBJ2-7	TRBV7-6	TGTGCCAGCAGCATTGATGGGGGCAGGAGAGTCGGCTACGAGCAGTACTTC	CASSIDGGRRVGYEQYF
TRBD1	-	TRBJ1-5	TRBV10-2	TGCGCCAGCAGTGGGACAGGGGGACAGCCCCAGCATTTT	CASSGTGGQPQHF
-	-	TRBJ1-2	TRBV5-1	TGCGCCAGCAGCTTGGATGGGGGCCGGCCTTATGGCTACACCTTC	CASSLDGGRPYGYTF
TRBD1	-	TRBJ2-4	TRBV3-1/TRBV3-2	TGTGCCAGCAGCCAAGCGGGACAGGGGAACAGCATTCAGTACTTC	CASSQAGQGNSIQYF
TRBD2	-	TRBJ2-7	TRBV7-2	TGTGCCAGCAGCCCAGGAAAGCTAGCGGGAGGTAGGGAGCAGTACTTC	CASSPGKLAGGREQYF
-	-	TRBJ2-4	TRBV5-4	TGTGCCAGCAGCTCGGACAGACATTCAAACATTCAGTACTTC	CASSSDRHSNIQYF